These T cell receptor beta chains were read from a single sample in a study of cytomegalovirus exposure and HLA in healthy donors. Measured with immunoSEQ multiplex PCR; TCRdb has only the in-frame clones, and not every one. The sample holds 260,000 or so clones, around 87% seen once. The source material was PBMCs. These receptors were collected from a young woman in good health and CMV-seronegative. Each CDR3 is given with its conserved first and last residue. Fields, in order: clone size, V gene, D gene, J gene, CDR3 DNA, CDR3 protein. D genes are given only for firm matches. Rows may omit the clone size; those that give it use once, few, many or a size class.

abundance: once; v_gene: TRBV11-2; d_gene: TRBD1; j_gene: TRBJ1-3; CDR3nt: TGTGCCAGCAGCTCGGGACAGGGGGCGATTGGAAACACCATATATTTT; CDR3aa: CASSSGQGAIGNTIYF
abundance: NA; v_gene: TRBV28; d_gene: NA; j_gene: TRBJ2-4; CDR3nt: TGTGCCAGCAGCCCTCCGGAGCGGCCACTAGCCAAAAACATTCAGTACTTC; CDR3aa: CASSPPERPLAKNIQYF
abundance: NA; v_gene: TRBV4-1; d_gene: NA; j_gene: TRBJ2-5; CDR3nt: TGCGCCAGCAGCCAAGATCAGGCAGGAGAGACCCAGTACTTC; CDR3aa: CASSQDQAGETQYF
abundance: NA; v_gene: TRBV7-9; d_gene: NA; j_gene: TRBJ2-5; CDR3nt: TGTGCCAGCAGCTTAGTTTCGGGGGTGTACTTC; CDR3aa: CASSLVSGVYF
abundance: NA; v_gene: TRBV5-1; d_gene: TRBD2; j_gene: TRBJ2-1; CDR3nt: TGCGCCAGCAGCCGGCGGGACAGCGGGGGGAGAGGGGATGAGCAGTTCTTC; CDR3aa: CASSRRDSGGRGDEQFF
abundance: NA; v_gene: TRBV5-4; d_gene: NA; j_gene: TRBJ2-1; CDR3nt: TGTGCCAGCAGCTTTGGGACTCGATACAATGAGCAGTTCTTC; CDR3aa: CASSFGTRYNEQFF
abundance: NA; v_gene: TRBV30; d_gene: TRBD2; j_gene: TRBJ2-2; CDR3nt: TGTGCCTGGAGTGTACTAGCGGCCGCGAACACCGGGGAGCTGTTTTTT; CDR3aa: CAWSVLAAANTGELFF
abundance: NA; v_gene: TRBV11-2; d_gene: TRBD1; j_gene: TRBJ1-4; CDR3nt: TGTGCCAGCAGCTTAGTGGGACAGGAAAAACTGTTTTTT; CDR3aa: CASSLVGQEKLFF
abundance: NA; v_gene: TRBV27; d_gene: TRBD2; j_gene: TRBJ2-7; CDR3nt: TGTGCCAGCGCCAGTGGACTAGTCGGGTACGAGCAGTACTTC; CDR3aa: CASASGLVGYEQYF
abundance: NA; v_gene: TRBV19; d_gene: NA; j_gene: TRBJ2-1; CDR3nt: TGTGCCAGTAGTAGGACAGTTACCTACAATGAGCAGTTCTTC; CDR3aa: CASSRTVTYNEQFF
abundance: NA; v_gene: TRBV9; d_gene: NA; j_gene: TRBJ2-2; CDR3nt: TGTGCCAGCACTTTAAGAGCGGGCGGGGAGCTGTTTTTT; CDR3aa: CASTLRAGGELFF
abundance: NA; v_gene: TRBV13; d_gene: NA; j_gene: TRBJ1-2; CDR3nt: TGTGCCAGCAGCGTAGGGGAGGGCTATGGCTACACCTTC; CDR3aa: CASSVGEGYGYTF
abundance: NA; v_gene: TRBV19; d_gene: TRBD1; j_gene: TRBJ1-1; CDR3nt: TGTGCCAGTATAGGCCCCGGACAGGGGCTGCGCACTGAAGCTTTCTTT; CDR3aa: CASIGPGQGLRTEAFF
abundance: NA; v_gene: TRBV19; d_gene: TRBD2; j_gene: TRBJ2-2; CDR3nt: TGTGCCAGTAGGACTAGCGGGAACACCGGGGAGCTGTTTTTT; CDR3aa: CASRTSGNTGELFF
abundance: NA; v_gene: TRBV6-1; d_gene: TRBD1; j_gene: TRBJ2-2; CDR3nt: TGTGCCAGCAAGCCTCGGGACAGTACCTCCGGGGAGCTGTTTTTT; CDR3aa: CASKPRDSTSGELFF
abundance: NA; v_gene: TRBV6-1; d_gene: TRBD2; j_gene: TRBJ2-7; CDR3nt: TGTGCCAGCACCATAGCGGGTCCCTCCTACGAGCAGTACTTC; CDR3aa: CASTIAGPSYEQYF
abundance: NA; v_gene: TRBV7-9; d_gene: NA; j_gene: TRBJ2-1; CDR3nt: TGTGCCAGCAGCTTCCTGGACACTACTACCTACAATGAGCAGTTCTTC; CDR3aa: CASSFLDTTTYNEQFF
abundance: NA; v_gene: TRBV5-1; d_gene: TRBD2; j_gene: TRBJ2-5; CDR3nt: TGCGCCAGCAGGTCCACTAGCGGGCAAGAGACCCAGTACTTC; CDR3aa: CASRSTSGQETQYF
abundance: NA; v_gene: TRBV28; d_gene: NA; j_gene: TRBJ1-4; CDR3nt: TGTGCCAGCAGTATACAGGGAGATAATGAAAAACTGTTTTTT; CDR3aa: CASSIQGDNEKLFF
abundance: NA; v_gene: TRBV6-7; d_gene: TRBD2; j_gene: TRBJ2-2; CDR3nt: TGTGCCAGCAGTTACTGGGTGCGGGAGGAATGGAGCGGGAACACCGGGGAGCTGTTTTTT; CDR3aa: CASSYWVREEWSGNTGELFF
abundance: NA; v_gene: TRBV5-4; d_gene: NA; j_gene: TRBJ1-5; CDR3nt: TGTGCCAGCAGCTCGGCGGGGGCAGATCAGCCCCAGCATTTT; CDR3aa: CASSSAGADQPQHF
abundance: NA; v_gene: TRBV27; d_gene: TRBD2; j_gene: TRBJ2-7; CDR3nt: TGTGCCAGCAGTCTCGGGACTAGCGGAGCCTACGAGCAGTACTTC; CDR3aa: CASSLGTSGAYEQYF
abundance: NA; v_gene: TRBV18; d_gene: NA; j_gene: TRBJ2-7; CDR3nt: TGTGCCAGCTCACCAGGGACAGGGTTAGCGGGAGAGAGCGAGCAGTACTTC; CDR3aa: CASSPGTGLAGESEQYF
abundance: NA; v_gene: TRBV6-1; d_gene: TRBD1; j_gene: TRBJ1-4; CDR3nt: TGTGCCAGCAACACCGGGACAGGGCAGATAAAGCTGTTTTTT; CDR3aa: CASNTGTGQIKLFF
abundance: NA; v_gene: TRBV15; d_gene: TRBD2; j_gene: TRBJ2-1; CDR3nt: TGTGCCACCAGCAAGGGCGGGGGGCTGGGGAATGAGCAGTTCTTC; CDR3aa: CATSKGGGLGNEQFF
abundance: NA; v_gene: TRBV18; d_gene: NA; j_gene: TRBJ1-1; CDR3nt: TGTGCCAGCTCACCAGCCGGACAGAACACTGAAGCTTTCTTT; CDR3aa: CASSPAGQNTEAFF
abundance: NA; v_gene: TRBV28; d_gene: NA; j_gene: TRBJ2-7; CDR3nt: TGTGCCAGCAGTAGGAGCTTATCCTACGAGCAGTACTTC; CDR3aa: CASSRSLSYEQYF
abundance: NA; v_gene: TRBV4-3; d_gene: TRBD1; j_gene: TRBJ1-3; CDR3nt: TGCGCCAGCAGCCTCGGACAGGGAGTAAACACCATATATTTT; CDR3aa: CASSLGQGVNTIYF
abundance: NA; v_gene: TRBV27; d_gene: TRBD1; j_gene: TRBJ2-1; CDR3nt: TGTGCCAGCAGTTTATTGACAGGGTTTGGGTCCTACAATGAGCAGTTCTTC; CDR3aa: CASSLLTGFGSYNEQFF
abundance: NA; v_gene: TRBV6-6; d_gene: TRBD1; j_gene: TRBJ1-5; CDR3nt: TGTGCCAGCAGTCTAGGGACAGCTAATCAGCCCCAGCATTTT; CDR3aa: CASSLGTANQPQHF